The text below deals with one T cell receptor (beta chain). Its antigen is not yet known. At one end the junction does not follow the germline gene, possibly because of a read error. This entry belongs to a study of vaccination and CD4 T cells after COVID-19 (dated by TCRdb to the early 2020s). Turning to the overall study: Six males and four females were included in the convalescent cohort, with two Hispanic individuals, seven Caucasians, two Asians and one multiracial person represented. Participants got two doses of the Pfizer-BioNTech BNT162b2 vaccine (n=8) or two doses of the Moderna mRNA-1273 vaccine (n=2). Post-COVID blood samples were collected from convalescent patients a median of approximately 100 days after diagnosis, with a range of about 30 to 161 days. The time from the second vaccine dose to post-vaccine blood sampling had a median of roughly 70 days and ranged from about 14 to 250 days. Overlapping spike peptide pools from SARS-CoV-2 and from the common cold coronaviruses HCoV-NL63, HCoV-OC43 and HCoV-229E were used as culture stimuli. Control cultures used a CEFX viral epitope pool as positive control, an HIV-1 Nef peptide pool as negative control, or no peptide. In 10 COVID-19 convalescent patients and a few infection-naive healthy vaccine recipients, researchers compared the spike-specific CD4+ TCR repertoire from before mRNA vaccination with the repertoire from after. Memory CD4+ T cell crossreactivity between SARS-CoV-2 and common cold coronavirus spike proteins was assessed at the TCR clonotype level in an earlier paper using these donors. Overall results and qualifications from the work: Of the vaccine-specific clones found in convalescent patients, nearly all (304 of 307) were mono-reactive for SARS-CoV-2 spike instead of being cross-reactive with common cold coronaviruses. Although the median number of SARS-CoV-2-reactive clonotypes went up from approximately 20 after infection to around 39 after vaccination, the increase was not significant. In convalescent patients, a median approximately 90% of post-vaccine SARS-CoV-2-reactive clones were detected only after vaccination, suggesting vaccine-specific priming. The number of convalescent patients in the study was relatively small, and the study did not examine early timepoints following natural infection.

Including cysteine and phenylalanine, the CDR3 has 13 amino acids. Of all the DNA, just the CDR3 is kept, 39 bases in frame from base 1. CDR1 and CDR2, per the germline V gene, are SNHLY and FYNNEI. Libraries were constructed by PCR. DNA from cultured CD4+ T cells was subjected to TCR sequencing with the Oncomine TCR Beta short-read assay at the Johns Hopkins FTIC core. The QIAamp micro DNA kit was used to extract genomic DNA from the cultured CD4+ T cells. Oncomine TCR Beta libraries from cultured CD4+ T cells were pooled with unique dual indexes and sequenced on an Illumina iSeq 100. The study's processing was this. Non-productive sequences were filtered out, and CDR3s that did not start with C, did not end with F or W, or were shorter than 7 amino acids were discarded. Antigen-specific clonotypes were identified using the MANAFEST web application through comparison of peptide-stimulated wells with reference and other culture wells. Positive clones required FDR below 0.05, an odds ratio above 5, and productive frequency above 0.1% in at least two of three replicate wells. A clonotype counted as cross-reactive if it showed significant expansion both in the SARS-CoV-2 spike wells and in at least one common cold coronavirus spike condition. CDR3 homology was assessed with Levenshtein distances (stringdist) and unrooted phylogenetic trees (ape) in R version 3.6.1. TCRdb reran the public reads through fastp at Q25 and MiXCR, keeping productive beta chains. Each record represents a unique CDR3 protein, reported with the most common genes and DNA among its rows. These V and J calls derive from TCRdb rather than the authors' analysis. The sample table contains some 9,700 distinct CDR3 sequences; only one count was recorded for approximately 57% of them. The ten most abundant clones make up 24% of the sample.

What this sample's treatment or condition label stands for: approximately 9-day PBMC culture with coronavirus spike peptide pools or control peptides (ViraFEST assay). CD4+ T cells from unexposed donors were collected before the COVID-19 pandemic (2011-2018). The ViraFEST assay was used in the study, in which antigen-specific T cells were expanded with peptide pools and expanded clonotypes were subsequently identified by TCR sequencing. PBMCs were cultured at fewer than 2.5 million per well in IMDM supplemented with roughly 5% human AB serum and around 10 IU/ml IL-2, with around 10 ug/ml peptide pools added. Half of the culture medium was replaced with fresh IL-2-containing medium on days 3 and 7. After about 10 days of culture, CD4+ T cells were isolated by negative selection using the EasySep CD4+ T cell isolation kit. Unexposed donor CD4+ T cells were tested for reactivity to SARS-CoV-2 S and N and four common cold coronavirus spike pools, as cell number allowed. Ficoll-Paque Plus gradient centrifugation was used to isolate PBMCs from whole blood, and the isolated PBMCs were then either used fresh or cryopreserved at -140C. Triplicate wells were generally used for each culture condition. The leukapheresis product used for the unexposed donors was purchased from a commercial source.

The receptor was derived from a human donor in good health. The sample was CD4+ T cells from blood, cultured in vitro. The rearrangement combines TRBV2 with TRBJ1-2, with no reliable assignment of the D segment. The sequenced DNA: TGTGCCAGCAGTGAAGCTGGGGATCCCCCGGCCCCCTTC. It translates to CASSEAGDPPAPF.